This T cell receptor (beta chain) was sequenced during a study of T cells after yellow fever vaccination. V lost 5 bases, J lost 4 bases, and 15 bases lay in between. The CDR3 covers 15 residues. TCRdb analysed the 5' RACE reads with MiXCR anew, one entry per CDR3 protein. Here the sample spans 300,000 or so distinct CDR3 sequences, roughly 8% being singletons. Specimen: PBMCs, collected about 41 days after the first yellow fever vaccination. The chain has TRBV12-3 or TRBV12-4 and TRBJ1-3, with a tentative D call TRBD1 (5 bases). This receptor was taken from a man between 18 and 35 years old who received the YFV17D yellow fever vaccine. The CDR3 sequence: CASSPPTGAGNTIYF. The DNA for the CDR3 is TGTGCCAGCAGTCCACCCACAGGAGCGGGAAACACCATATATTTT.